This TCR beta chain originates from a study of blood T cell repertoires in COVID-19. Overall study context: The United States, Italy and Spain provided the acute and convalescent COVID-19 samples.

Source study methods: It was from reference gene primer amplification that nucleated cell counts were estimated. Some clones are missing from TCRdb's copy, which holds only in-frame ones; the method was immunoSEQ multiplex PCR. D and trimming come from the DNA, and the V and J calls and clone size come from that table. This table has some 64,000 clones, roughly 90% appearing once. Germline assignment: CDR1 SGHDT and CDR2 YYEEEE. Trimming took off 1 base at V and 2 bases at J, with 18 bases between the two ends. The CDR3 sequence is 17 residues long. The source of this sequence is a man aged 50 or older with active COVID-19. The sequenced material came from peripheral blood. V usage is TRBV5-6 and J usage is TRBJ1-2; D possibly corresponds to TRBD1 (6 bases). The CDR3 here is CASSLLPQGHWNYGYTF. The DNA for the CDR3 is TGTGCCAGCAGCTTGCTCCCACAGGGACATTGGAACTATGGCTACACCTTC.